The present TCR beta chain was sequenced within a study of Graves' ophthalmopathy and Graves' hyperthyroidism. Amplification of TCR beta CDR3 regions used RNA transcripts. First-round RT-PCR with HTBI primers preceded a second-round multiplex PCR. TCRdb recomputed calls from the multiplex PCR reads with MiXCR, one row per CDR3 protein. Of under 350,000 distinct CDR3 sequences in the sample, roughly 15% were seen once. Study-wide results and limits: Blood was where most expanded thyroid clonotypes above 0.001 frequency also turned up. Prediction of ophthalmopathy progression reached about 65% sensitivity and 72.22% specificity.

Turning to this clonotype: Antigen: not known.

Additional autoimmune diseases, uncontrolled infections, pregnancy or lactation disqualified patients. Each diagnosis was determined on the basis of clinical symptoms, serum thyroxine, TRAb, thyroid ultrasound and orbital computed tomography. Unmatched junction bases numbered 8, after V lost 5 bases and J lost 4 bases. Germline V gene sequence: CDR1 MNHNS, CDR2 SASEGT. This CDR3 has 15 residues. Input material: peripheral blood. The chain combines TRBV6-1 with TRBJ1-5; 7 bases are shared with TRBD1. The source is an adult man with Graves' ophthalmopathy. The CDR3 coding sequence is TGTGCCAGCAGTAGACCGGGACAGCCAAATCAGCCCCAGCATTTT. This sequence encodes CASSRPGQPNQPQHF.